Listed below are T cell receptor beta chains from one sample, sequenced in a study of T cell responses to AZD1222 COVID-19 vaccine. TCRdb's copy holds only in-frame clones and misses some; the assay was immunoSEQ multiplex PCR. The table lists fewer than 150,000 clones, 88% of them singletons, with roughly 6.1% in the top ten. Material: peripheral blood, obtained 28 days after the second AZD1222 dose. The receptors stem from an adult who received the AZD1222 COVID-19 vaccine. CDR3s include the opening cysteine and the closing phenylalanine or tryptophan. A D gene is named only where the DNA matches it firmly. Part of the rows lack a size; the others show once, few, many or a class for expanded clones.

TRBV3-1/TRBV3-2,.,TRBJ1-3,.,TGTGCCAGCAGCCAAGATCCCCGGCAGGGGAGCTCTGGAAACACCATATATTTT,CASSQDPRQGSSGNTIYF
TRBV6-5,few,TRBJ1-2,.,TGTGCCAGCAGTTACAGCGGCACAGCTAACTATGGCTACACCTTC,CASSYSGTANYGYTF
TRBV5-1,.,TRBJ2-7,.,TGCGCCAGCAGCCTCGATACGGGTCAGACCTACGAGCAGTACTTC,CASSLDTGQTYEQYF
TRBV27,.,TRBJ2-7,.,TGTGCCAGCAGGATGGACGGCATCAACCCCTACGAGCAGTACTTC,CASRMDGINPYEQYF
TRBV2,.,TRBJ1-2,.,TGTGCCAGCAGTGCGGCTAGCTATGGCTACACCTTC,CASSAASYGYTF
TRBV7-8,.,TRBJ2-7,.,TGTGCCAGCAGCTTACAGGTCTACGAGCAGTACTTC,CASSLQVYEQYF
TRBV5-1,.,TRBJ1-2,.,TGCGCCAGCAGCATCGGGACATCGGAGGGCTACACCTTC,CASSIGTSEGYTF
TRBV24-1,.,TRBJ2-1,TRBD1,TGTGCCACCAGTGAGACAGGGTCCTACAATGAGCAGTTCTTC,CATSETGSYNEQFF
TRBV3-1/TRBV3-2,.,TRBJ1-6,.,TGTGCCAGCAGCCAAGAGTTGCGCAATTCACCCCTCCACTTT,CASSQELRNSPLHF
TRBV5-1,.,TRBJ1-2,TRBD1,TGCGCCAGCAGCTCTGGACAGGGCTATGGCTACACCTTC,CASSSGQGYGYTF
TRBV7-2,.,TRBJ2-1,TRBD2,TGTGCCAGCAGCCCGGGACTAGCGGGGGCTCCCCCGTTCTTC,CASSPGLAGAPPFF
TRBV12-3/TRBV12-4,once,TRBJ1-2,.,TGTGCCAGCAGTTTTCCTGGCTATGGCTACACCTTC,CASSFPGYGYTF
TRBV7-9,.,TRBJ2-5,TRBD2,TGTGCCAGCAGTTTCGGGGGGGAAGAGACCCAGTACTTC,CASSFGGEETQYF
TRBV4-1,.,TRBJ2-1,.,TGCGCCAGCAGCCACCCCCTGGCGCACAGAGGGCAGTTCTTC,CASSHPLAHRGQFF
TRBV12-3/TRBV12-4,.,TRBJ1-5,.,TGTGCCAGCAGTATCAGGGGTCAGCCCCAGCATTTT,CASSIRGQPQHF
TRBV9,once,TRBJ2-2,.,TGTGCCAGCAGCGTAGACAGCGGGGAGCTGTTTTTT,CASSVDSGELFF
TRBV30,.,TRBJ2-3,.,TGTGCCTGGAGTCTTGTTAATCCTAGCACAGATACGCAGTATTTT,CAWSLVNPSTDTQYF
TRBV6-2/TRBV6-3,.,TRBJ1-5,TRBD1,TGTGCCAGCAGCTTCCTTAGACAGGGGGATCAGCCCCAGCATTTT,CASSFLRQGDQPQHF